The present TCR beta chain was sequenced within a study of radiotherapy plus CTLA-4 blockade in lung cancer (dated 2018 in TCRdb). The study in broad terms: Objective responses occurred in approximately 19% of enrolled patients, and around 30% achieved disease control.

To prepare the library, the immunoSEQ multiplex PCR assay was applied. In TCRdb, the immuneACCESS table is reduced to in-frame sequences with V and J assigned. These tables do not hold every clone; where another copy was compared, an unresolved V gene accounts for under half, and the others remain unexplained. This sample holds about 19,000 clones; 86% were observed only once. The biggest ten clones account for less than 25% of the sample. Note on this clone: Its antigen target is currently unknown. There are no base qualities to consult, and no much larger clone falls within one base.

CDR1 is given as MNHEY and CDR2 as SMNVEV, both from the germline V gene (reference sequence). Trimming costs V 0 bases and J 0 bases, and their ends lie 8 bases apart. The CDR3 starts with the cysteine, ends with the phenylalanine, and has 15 residues. Only CDR3 DNA is held: 45 bases, read in frame from base 1. Overall results and qualifications from the work: The strongest predictors of response were reported to be early dynamic shifts in blood T cell clones along with a rise in serum interferon-beta following radiation. After treatment with radiotherapy and ipilimumab, TCR clones that originated in tumors expanded in peripheral blood.

In this study, focal radiation therapy paired with CTLA-4 blockade (ipilimumab) was tested in patients who had chemo-refractory metastatic non-small-cell lung cancer. The sequences come from peripheral blood, collected from a patient treated with radiotherapy plus ipilimumab. The rearranged segments are TRBV27 and TRBJ1-1; there is no confident call for the D gene. The receptor was derived from a human donor with non-small cell lung cancer whose response to radiotherapy plus ipilimumab could not be evaluated. The CDR3 region has the sequence CASSLSPDMNTEAFF. In nucleotide form, the sequence is TGTGCCAGCAGTTTATCCCCCGACATGAACACTGAAGCTTTCTTT.